Shown below are 5 T cell receptor beta chains from a single sample sequenced in a study of T cell responses to AZD1222 COVID-19 vaccine. Sequenced by immunoSEQ multiplex PCR; TCRdb stores in-frame clones only, minus some. Of around 160,000 clones listed, approximately 94% are singletons. Sample: peripheral blood, taken 28 days after the second AZD1222 dose. The source is an adult who received the AZD1222 COVID-19 vaccine.

The chain carries TRBV27 and TRBJ2-7; 14 bases align to TRBD2. CDR1 and CDR2 (germline): MNHEY, SMNVEV (reference sequence). With 7 bases clipped from V and 10 bases from J, the junction kept 12 bases outside the gene matches. CDR3 length equals 15 residues. The CDR3 protein is CASTLGTSGSDFQYF. CDR3 coding DNA: TGTGCCAGCACCCTGGGGACTAGCGGGAGTGACTTTCAGTACTTC.

The J gene is TRBJ1-1, the V gene TRBV30; D may be TRBD1 (5 bases). This CDR3 contains 13 residues. Germline lookup yields CDR1 GTSNPN and CDR2 SVGIG (reference sequence). V lost 8 bases, J lost 5 bases, and 18 bases lay in between. The CDR3 region has the DNA TGTGCCGGGGAAGGAGGGCGGGGGACTGAAGCTTTCTTT. This sequence encodes CAGEGGRGTEAFF.

This clone was counted a single time. The rearrangement uses TRBV29-1 and TRBJ1-2; TRBD1 might be the D (6 bases). This CDR3 is 13 amino acids long. Trimming stripped 7 bases from V and 2 bases from J, with 14 bases between. The germline V gene encodes CDR1 SQVTM and CDR2 ANQGSEA. The CDR3 reads CSAPNTGNYGYTF. The CDR3 DNA follows: TGCAGCGCCCCCAACACAGGGAACTATGGCTACACCTTC.

This chain connects TRBV10-3 to TRBJ2-1; D possibly uses TRBD1 or TRBD2 (5 bases each). V was trimmed by 3 bases and J by 8 bases, leaving 17 bases between them. Germline CDR1 ENHRY, CDR2 SYGVKD. This CDR3 comprises 15 residues. As DNA, the CDR3 is TGTGCCATCAGTGACCCAGGGAGAGCCAGGGATGAGCAGTTCTTC. It codes for CAISDPGRARDEQFF.

The V call is TRBV18, the J call TRBJ1-1, with D perhaps TRBD1 (6 bases). CDR3 length equals 12 residues. The germline V gene encodes CDR1 KGHSH and CDR2 LQKENI. With 6 bases removed from V and 7 bases from J, the gap between germline ends came to 12 bases. The chain's CDR3 is CASSPGGIEAFF. CDR3 bases: TGTGCCAGCTCCCCCGGGGGCATTGAAGCTTTCTTT. The full variable domain, rest sourced from reference TRBV18 and TRBJ1-1, is NAGVMQNPRHLVRRRGQEARLRCSPMKGHSHVYWYRQLPEEGLKFMVYLQKENIIDESGMPKERFSAEFPKEGPSILRIQQVVRGDSAAYFCASSPGGIEAFFGQGTRLTVV.